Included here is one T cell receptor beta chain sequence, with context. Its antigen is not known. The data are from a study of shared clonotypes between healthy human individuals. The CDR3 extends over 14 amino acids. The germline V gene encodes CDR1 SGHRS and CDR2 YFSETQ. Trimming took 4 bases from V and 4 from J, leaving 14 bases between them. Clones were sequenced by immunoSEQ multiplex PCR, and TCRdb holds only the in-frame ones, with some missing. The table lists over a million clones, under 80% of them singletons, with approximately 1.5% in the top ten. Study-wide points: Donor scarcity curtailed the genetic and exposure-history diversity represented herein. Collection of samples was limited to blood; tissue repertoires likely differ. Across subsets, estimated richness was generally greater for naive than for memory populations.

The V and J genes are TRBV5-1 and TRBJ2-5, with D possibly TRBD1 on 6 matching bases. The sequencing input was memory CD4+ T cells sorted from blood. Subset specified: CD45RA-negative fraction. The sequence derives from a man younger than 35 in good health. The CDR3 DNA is TGCGCCAGCAGCGCAACAGGGAGAAGAGAGACCCAGTACTTC. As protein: CASSATGRRETQYF.